A single sample gave rise to the 26 T cell receptor beta chains below, sequenced in a study of CD8 T cells in ankylosing spondylitis. TCRdb re-analysed the 5' RACE reads in MiXCR, keeping a single row per CDR3 protein. The sample records 40,000 or so distinct CDR3 sequences, approximately 3% being singletons. The sequencing input was blood, either unsorted or a sorted T cell fraction (not recorded which). These receptors were obtained from a male donor with ankylosing spondylitis or in good health (not recorded which).

This clonotype was recorded many times. The rearrangement joins TRBV9 to TRBJ2-6, with D perhaps TRBD1 (6 bases). Per germline, CDR1 SGDLS and CDR2 YYNGEE. The V end lost 4 bases, the J end lost 0 bases, and 11 bases lay between the germline ends. The CDR3 runs to 16 residues. CDR3 in DNA: TGTGCCAGCAGCCCGGGACACAGCTCTGGGGCCAACGTCCTGACTTTC. It is translated as CASSPGHSSGANVLTF.

This clonotype was seen ten or more times. The V and J genes are TRBV3-1 and TRBJ2-7; D perhaps matches TRBD1 (5 bases). Trimming took off 7 bases at V and 6 bases at J, with 22 bases between the two ends. The length of the CDR3 is 15 residues. CDR1 and CDR2 from the germline V gene are LGHDT and YNNKEL (reference sequence). CDR3 sequence reads: CASNPKRTGFREQYV. The CDR3 DNA reads TGTGCCAGCAATCCTAAACGTACAGGTTTCCGCGAGCAGTACGTC.

Many counts were recorded for this clonotype. This chain connects TRBV9 to TRBJ2-2, with 8 bases that match TRBD1. The CDR3 runs to 16 residues. V was pared by 0 bases and J by 6 bases, with 7 bases of the junction left unmatched. Germline V gene data show CDR1 as SGDLS and CDR2 as YYNGEE. The CDR3 DNA follows: TGTGCCAGCAGCGTAGCCAGACAGGGGAGGTCCGGGGAGCTGTTTTTT. Its translation is CASSVARQGRSGELFF.

In this sample, this clonotype turned up many times. The genes are TRBV9 and TRBJ1-4, with D hard to call. This CDR3 has 16 residues. Trimming pared 0 bases from V and 12 bases from J, leaving 21 bases between. Germline CDR1 reads SGDLS; CDR2 reads YYNGEE. CDR3 region: CASSVVGTASGGELFF. CDR3 nucleotide sequence: TGTGCCAGCAGCGTAGTTGGCACAGCCTCCGGTGGGGAACTGTTTTTT. The full variable domain, in which reference TRBV9 and TRBJ1-4 provide the parts outside the CDR3, is DSGVTQTPKHLITATGQRVTLRCSPRSGDLSVYWYQQSLDQGLQFLIQYYNGEERAKGNILERFSAQQFPDLHSELNLSSLELGDSALYFCASSVVGTASGGELFFGSGTQLSVL.

This clonotype was counted at least ten times. V usage is TRBV9 and J usage is TRBJ1-5; 7 nucleotides match TRBD1. CDR1 SGDLS and CDR2 YYNGEE come from the germline V gene. The CDR3 sequence is 15 residues long. With V trimmed by 3 bases and J by 2 bases, 5 bases remained unmatched. CDR3 sequence: CASSAETGRNQPQHF. The CDR3 DNA reads as TGTGCCAGCAGCGCAGAGACAGGGCGCAATCAGCCCCAGCATTTT.

The sample holds many counts of this clonotype. This chain joins TRBV9 and TRBJ2-3; 8 bases fit TRBD2. The CDR3 contains 17 residues. Unmatched junction bases numbered 10, after V lost 2 bases and J lost 2 bases. CDR1 and CDR2 (germline): SGDLS, YYNGEE. The CDR3 here is CASSVDPPGGITDTQYF. As DNA, the CDR3 is TGTGCCAGCAGCGTTGACCCCCCGGGGGGGATCACAGATACGCAGTATTTT.

This clonotype occurred many times. The chain is built from TRBV9 and TRBJ2-1; D is undetermined. CDR3 length equals 13 residues. Germline CDR1 reads SGDLS; CDR2 reads YYNGEE. V dropped 0 bases and J dropped 8 bases, with 9 bases sitting between them. DNA of the CDR3: TGTGCCAGCAGCGTAGGTGCTGCGGATGAGCAGTTCTTC. It yields the protein CASSVGAADEQFF. Drawing the rest from reference TRBV9 and TRBJ2-1, the complete variable domain is DSGVTQTPKHLITATGQRVTLRCSPRSGDLSVYWYQQSLDQGLQFLIQYYNGEERAKGNILERFSAQQFPDLHSELNLSSLELGDSALYFCASSVGAADEQFFGPGTRLTVL.

J is TRBJ2-6 and V is TRBV9, with D unclear. Germline V gene lookup returns CDR1 SGDLS and CDR2 YYNGEE. The CDR3 loop spans 16 amino acids. V lost 4 bases and J lost 0, with 11 bases in between. The CDR3 is CASSLRLSSGANVLTF. CDR3 nucleotide sequence: TGTGCCAGCAGCCTCAGACTGTCCTCTGGGGCCAACGTCCTGACTTTC.

This clonotype was seen repeatedly, ten times or more. This chain links TRBV9 with TRBJ1-4; perhaps TRBD1 as D (5 bases). There are 15 residues in the CDR3. V was pared by 4 bases and J by 8 bases, with 18 bases between. CDR1 is SGDLS and CDR2 is YYNGEE in the germline V gene. The CDR3 DNA follows: TGTGCCAGCAGCCAACCGGGACGGCGTGGGGAAAAACTGTTTTTT. Amino acid sequence: CASSQPGRRGEKLFF.

Sample share makes this clonotype medium-sized. The V call is TRBV20-1, the J call TRBJ2-3; D is perhaps TRBD1 (5 bases). V lost 3 bases and J lost 5, with 6 bases in between. There are 11 residues in the CDR3. Looked up from germline, CDR1 is DFQATT and CDR2 is SNEGSKA (reference sequence). CDR3 in amino acids: CSARGLDTQYF. The CDR3 nucleotides read TGCAGTGCTAGGGGGCTAGATACGCAGTATTTT.

The sample holds many counts of this clonotype. The chain combines TRBV9 with TRBJ2-1; a possible D gene is TRBD2 (6 bases). The CDR3 runs to 14 residues. Trimming shortened V by 4 bases and J by 4 bases, and 12 bases separated the two germline ends. CDR1 is SGDLS, CDR2 YYNGEE, per germline. This CDR3 is CASSPSGRYNEQFF. CDR3 sequence (DNA): TGTGCCAGCAGCCCCTCCGGGAGATACAATGAGCAGTTCTTC. The variable domain in full, with the rest retrieved from reference TRBV9 and TRBJ2-1, is DSGVTQTPKHLITATGQRVTLRCSPRSGDLSVYWYQQSLDQGLQFLIQYYNGEERAKGNILERFSAQQFPDLHSELNLSSLELGDSALYFCASSPSGRYNEQFFGPGTRLTVL.

This clonotype has at least ten counts. This sequence joins TRBV9 and TRBJ1-4, with 7 bases aligning to TRBD1. Trimming at V came to 3 bases and at J to 0 bases, leaving 5 bases not matched to a gene. This CDR3 is built from 16 residues. CDR1 is SGDLS and CDR2 is YYNGEE in the germline V gene. The CDR3 DNA follows: TGTGCCAGCAGCGCCGGGACAGCCCCAACTAATGAAAAACTGTTTTTT. It encodes CASSAGTAPTNEKLFF.

This clonotype was seen many times. This chain joins TRBV9 and TRBJ1-4; 9 bases line up with TRBD1. V was pared by 4 bases and J by 3 bases, with 4 bases of the junction left unmatched. CDR3 length: 15 amino acids. Germline CDR1 is SGDLS and CDR2 is YYNGEE. CDR3 nucleotide sequence: TGTGCCAGCAGCTCGCGACAGGGGGCTAATGAAAAACTGTTTTTT. It codes for CASSSRQGANEKLFF.

This clonotype was detected ten times or more. V is TRBV9 and J is TRBJ1-6; D possibly corresponds to TRBD1 (6 bases). Trimming cost V 4 bases and J 0 bases, with 11 bases left between them. The CDR3 is 16 residues long. Germline-derived CDR1 and CDR2 are SGDLS and YYNGEE. For the CDR3, the DNA is TGTGCCAGCAGCCGGACAGAGAGCTCCTATAATTCACCCCTCCACTTT. This encodes CASSRTESSYNSPLHF.

This clonotype was found many times. V is TRBV9 and J is TRBJ2-2; D unresolved. The CDR3 length is 15 residues. Trimming took 0 bases from V and 5 from J, leaving 11 bases between them. Germline lookup yields CDR1 SGDLS and CDR2 YYNGEE. CDR3 region: CASSVGGAQTGELFF. The DNA of the CDR3 is TGTGCCAGCAGCGTAGGGGGTGCTCAAACCGGGGAGCTGTTTTTT.

This clonotype was observed many times. The CDR3 coding sequence is TGTGCCAGCAGCGTAGGAGGGACACTCAATGAGCAGTTCTTC. As protein: CASSVGGTLNEQFF. This chain uses TRBV9 with TRBJ2-1; D possibly corresponds to TRBD1 (6 bases). There are 14 residues in the CDR3. Between the trimmed V and J ends, which lost 0 bases and 6 bases, there was a span of 10 bases. Germline V gene sequence: CDR1 SGDLS, CDR2 YYNGEE.

This clonotype showed up many times. The V call is TRBV10-3, the J call TRBJ2-3; unclear D gene. The CDR3 contains 11 residues. CDR1 and CDR2 (germline): ENHRY, SYGVKD. V was clipped by 7 bases and J by 5 bases, with 7 bases between them. CDR3 bases: TGTGCCATCAACTCAATAGATACGCAGTATTTT. Protein product: CAINSIDTQYF.

This clonotype was seen repeatedly, ten times or more. The rearrangement links TRBV9 to TRBJ1-1; D may be TRBD1 (5 bases). Germline CDR1 reads SGDLS; CDR2 reads YYNGEE. The CDR3 loop spans 14 amino acids. Trimming pared 4 bases from V and 0 bases from J, leaving 10 bases between. The DNA of the CDR3 is TGTGCCAGCAGCCTCGAGGGACTGAACACTGAAGCTTTCTTT. Protein sequence: CASSLEGLNTEAFF.

This clonotype showed up many times. The chain has TRBV9 and TRBJ2-2; 7 nucleotides align to TRBD1. V shed 3 bases, J shed 6 bases, and the junction held 8 bases outside the gene matches. The CDR3 length is 15 residues. Germline V lookup: CDR1 SGDLS, CDR2 YYNGEE. CDR3 bases: TGTGCCAGCAGCGCCCGGGACAGAGGGTCCGGGGAGCTGTTTTTT. Protein sequence: CASSARDRGSGELFF.

This clonotype was seen at least ten times. The CDR3 DNA is TGTGCCAGCAGCGTAGGCGGGAGGAAAGGGGAGACCCAGTACTTC. Residues: CASSVGGRKGETQYF. The J gene is TRBJ2-5, the V gene TRBV9; 8 bases are shared with TRBD2. This CDR3 contains 15 residues. J was trimmed by 5 bases and V by 0 bases; bases with no gene match: 6. Germline values: CDR1 SGDLS, CDR2 YYNGEE.

This clonotype was seen at least ten times. The rearrangement links TRBV9 to TRBJ1-1, with 7 positions matching TRBD1. The CDR3 runs 16 residues. CDR1 SGDLS and CDR2 YYNGEE come from the germline V gene. V lost 3 bases to trimming and J lost 4 bases; unmatched junction nucleotides: 12. The CDR3 loop is CASSAATGRVITEAFF. The CDR3 DNA sequence: TGTGCCAGCAGCGCTGCGACAGGGAGGGTGATCACTGAAGCTTTCTTT.

At least ten counts were recorded for this clonotype. The chain uses TRBV9 and TRBJ1-2; D remains ambiguous. Between the trimmed V and J ends, which lost 3 bases and 0 bases, there was a span of 15 bases. CDR1 and CDR2 (germline): SGDLS, YYNGEE. This CDR3 is built from 16 residues. CDR3 amino acids: CASSEGPSPTNYGYTF. The CDR3 coding sequence is TGTGCCAGCAGCGAGGGCCCGTCGCCTACTAACTATGGCTACACCTTC. Supplemented by reference TRBV9 and TRBJ1-2, the full variable domain reads DSGVTQTPKHLITATGQRVTLRCSPRSGDLSVYWYQQSLDQGLQFLIQYYNGEERAKGNILERFSAQQFPDLHSELNLSSLELGDSALYFCASSEGPSPTNYGYTFGSGTRLTVV.

This clonotype was detected a few times. The genes are TRBV9 and TRBJ2-1; 11 bases fit TRBD2. With V trimmed by 0 bases and J by 7 bases, 6 bases remained unmatched. CDR1 and CDR2 from the germline V gene are SGDLS and YYNGEE. This CDR3 spans 16 amino acids. The CDR3 DNA follows: TGTGCCAGCAGCGTAGAGGTAGCGGGAGGGCGAAATGAGCAGTTCTTC. Encoded protein: CASSVEVAGGRNEQFF. Looking up the rest from reference TRBV9 and TRBJ2-1 gives the full variable domain: DSGVTQTPKHLITATGQRVTLRCSPRSGDLSVYWYQQSLDQGLQFLIQYYNGEERAKGNILERFSAQQFPDLHSELNLSSLELGDSALYFCASSVEVAGGRNEQFFGPGTRLTVL.

This clonotype showed up many times. The chain employs TRBV9 and TRBJ2-3; D uncertain. CDR3 size: 15 residues. V shed 0 bases and J shed 0 bases, with 8 bases lying between them. Per germline, CDR1 SGDLS and CDR2 YYNGEE. CDR3 DNA: TGTGCCAGCAGCGTAGTCGGATGGAGCACAGATACGCAGTATTTT. Its translation: CASSVVGWSTDTQYF.

This clonotype was seen ten or more times. The chain employs TRBV9 and TRBJ2-2; no reliable D call. Germline V lookup: CDR1 SGDLS, CDR2 YYNGEE. There are 15 residues in the CDR3. Trimming removed 3 bases from V and 2 bases from J, with 11 bases in between. CDR3 sequence (DNA): TGTGCCAGCAGCGAATACTGGACCAACACCGGGGAGCTGTTTTTT. Protein sequence: CASSEYWTNTGELFF.

The sample holds many counts of this clonotype. The rearrangement joins TRBV9 to TRBJ1-6, with TRBD1 matching over 7 bases. The V segment lost 0 bases and the J segment 3 bases; nucleotides outside the gene matches: 9. In germline, CDR1 is SGDLS, CDR2 YYNGEE. The CDR3 extends over 18 amino acids. CDR3 coding DNA: TGTGCCAGCAGCGTAGGCATAGGGGGGGACAGCTATAATTCACCCCTCCACTTT. This gives the protein CASSVGIGGDSYNSPLHF. Based on the CDR3 plus reference TRBV9 and TRBJ1-6, the full variable domain is DSGVTQTPKHLITATGQRVTLRCSPRSGDLSVYWYQQSLDQGLQFLIQYYNGEERAKGNILERFSAQQFPDLHSELNLSSLELGDSALYFCASSVGIGGDSYNSPLHFGNGTRLTVT.